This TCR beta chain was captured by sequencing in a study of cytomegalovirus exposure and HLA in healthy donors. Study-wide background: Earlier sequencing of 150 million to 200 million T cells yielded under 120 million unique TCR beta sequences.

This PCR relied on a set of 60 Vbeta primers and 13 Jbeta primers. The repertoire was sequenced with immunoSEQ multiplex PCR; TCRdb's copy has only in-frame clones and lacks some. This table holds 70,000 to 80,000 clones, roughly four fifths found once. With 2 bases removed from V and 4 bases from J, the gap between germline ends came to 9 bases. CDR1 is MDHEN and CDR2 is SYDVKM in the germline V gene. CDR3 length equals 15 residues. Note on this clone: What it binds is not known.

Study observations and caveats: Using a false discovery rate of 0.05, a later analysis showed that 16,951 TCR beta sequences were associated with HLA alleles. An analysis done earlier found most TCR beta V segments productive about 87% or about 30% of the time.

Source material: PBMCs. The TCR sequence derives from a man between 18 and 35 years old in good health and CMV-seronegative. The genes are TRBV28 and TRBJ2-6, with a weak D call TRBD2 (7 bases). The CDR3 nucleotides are TGTGCCAGCAGTTTAGGGGGGGCAGGGGCCAACGTCCTGACTTTC. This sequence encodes CASSLGGAGANVLTF.